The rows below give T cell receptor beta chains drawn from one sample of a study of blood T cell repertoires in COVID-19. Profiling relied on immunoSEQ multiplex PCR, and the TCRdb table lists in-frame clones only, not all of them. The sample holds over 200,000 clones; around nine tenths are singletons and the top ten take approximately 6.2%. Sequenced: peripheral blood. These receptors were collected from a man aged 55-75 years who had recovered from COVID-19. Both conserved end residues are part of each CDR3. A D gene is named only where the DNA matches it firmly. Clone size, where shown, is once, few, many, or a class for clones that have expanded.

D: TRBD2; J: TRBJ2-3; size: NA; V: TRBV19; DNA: TGTGCCAGTACCCCAGCGGGAGGTTCCCCGCCAGATACGCAGTATTTT; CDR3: CASTPAGGSPPDTQYF
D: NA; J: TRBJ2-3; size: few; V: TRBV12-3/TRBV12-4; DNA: TGTGCCAGCAGTAGCGGTTCCACGAATACGCAGTATTTT; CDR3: CASSSGSTNTQYF
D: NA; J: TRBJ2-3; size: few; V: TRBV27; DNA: TGTGCCAGCACCGTTAGGCCAGGGTGGTATACGCAGTATTTT; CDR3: CASTVRPGWYTQYF
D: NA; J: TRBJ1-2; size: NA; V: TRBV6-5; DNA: TGTGCCAGCAGTTTGGGTAGGAGTTTTAATTCTCGCTACACCTTC; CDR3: CASSLGRSFNSRYTF
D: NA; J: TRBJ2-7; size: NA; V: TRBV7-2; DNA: TGTGCCAGCAGCCCGCGGACAGCCTCCTACGAGCAGTACTTC; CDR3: CASSPRTASYEQYF
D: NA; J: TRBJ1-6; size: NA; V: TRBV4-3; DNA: TGCGCCAGCAGCCAAGATAGGGCTGGGGCGAATTCACCCCTCCACTTT; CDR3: CASSQDRAGANSPLHF
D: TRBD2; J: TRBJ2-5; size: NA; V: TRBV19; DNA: TGTGCCAGTAGTCCCGGGAGGGAGACCCAGTACTTC; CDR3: CASSPGRETQYF
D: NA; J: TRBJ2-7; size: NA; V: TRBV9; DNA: TGTGCCAGCAGCGTCGTCCCCCAGGGCGAGCAGTACTTC; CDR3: CASSVVPQGEQYF
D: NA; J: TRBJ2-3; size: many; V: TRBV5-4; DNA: TGTGCCAGCAGCTCCCGGGGAACAGATACGCAGTATTTT; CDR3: CASSSRGTDTQYF
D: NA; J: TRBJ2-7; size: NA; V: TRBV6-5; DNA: TGTGCCAGCAGTCGACAATTACAGGGCTACGAGCAGTACTTC; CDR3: CASSRQLQGYEQYF
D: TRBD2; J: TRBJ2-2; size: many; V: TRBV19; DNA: TGTGCCAGTCATCGAGGGAGGGCGTCCGGGGAGCTGTTTTTT; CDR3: CASHRGRASGELFF
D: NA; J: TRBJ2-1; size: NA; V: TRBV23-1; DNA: TGCGCCAGCAGTCAATCCGGGGGGCCCTACAATGAGCAGTTCTTC; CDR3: CASSQSGGPYNEQFF
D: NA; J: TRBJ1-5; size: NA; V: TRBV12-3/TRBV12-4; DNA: TGTGCCAGCAGTTGGACAGCAAATCAGCCCCAGCATTTT; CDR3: CASSWTANQPQHF
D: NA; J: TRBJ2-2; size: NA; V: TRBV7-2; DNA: TGTGCCAGCAGCTTAGTCCGAGGGAGGCCCGGGGAGCTGTTTTTT; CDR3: CASSLVRGRPGELFF
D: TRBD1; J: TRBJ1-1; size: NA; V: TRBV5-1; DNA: TGCGCCAGCAGCGGCAGGACAGGGGGGACTGAAGCTTTCTTT; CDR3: CASSGRTGGTEAFF
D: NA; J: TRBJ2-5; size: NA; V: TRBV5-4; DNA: TGTGCCAGCAGTTTTCGGGAGGAGACCCAGTACTTC; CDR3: CASSFREETQYF
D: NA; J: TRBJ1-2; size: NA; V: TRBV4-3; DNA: TGCGCCAGCAGCCAAGAGATAACTACTAACTATGGCTACACCTTC; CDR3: CASSQEITTNYGYTF
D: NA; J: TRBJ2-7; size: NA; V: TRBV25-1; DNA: TGTGCCAGCGGCGGCCCGAGGCAGGGGACCTACGAGCAGTACTTC; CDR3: CASGGPRQGTYEQYF
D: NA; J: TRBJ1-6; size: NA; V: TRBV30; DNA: TGTGCCTGGAGAGAGCGGGGCTCCTATAATTCACCCCTCCACTTT; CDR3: CAWRERGSYNSPLHF
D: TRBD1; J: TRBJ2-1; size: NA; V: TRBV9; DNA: TGTGCCAGCAGCCCCAGTGAGGGGGCGCGGGTGGAGCAGTTCTTC; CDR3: CASSPSEGARVEQFF
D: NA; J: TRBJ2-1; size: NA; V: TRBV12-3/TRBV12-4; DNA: TGTGCCAGCAGTTTTACAGGGAATGAGCAGTTCTTC; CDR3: CASSFTGNEQFF
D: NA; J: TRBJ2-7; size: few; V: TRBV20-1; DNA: TGCAGTGCTCCCGACAGCTACGAGCAGTACTTC; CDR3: CSAPDSYEQYF
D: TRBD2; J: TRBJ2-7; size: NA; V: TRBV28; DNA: TGTGCCAGCAGTTCCGGGACTAGGAGCTCCTACGAGCAGTACTTC; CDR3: CASSSGTRSSYEQYF
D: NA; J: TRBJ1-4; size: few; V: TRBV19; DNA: TGTGCCAGTAGTAACCGAGGCGGGGTTAATGAAAAACTGTTTTTT; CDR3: CASSNRGGVNEKLFF
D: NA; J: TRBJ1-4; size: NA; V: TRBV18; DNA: TGTGCCAGCTCACCAGGCGGATCCTACAATGAAAAACTGTTTTTT; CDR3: CASSPGGSYNEKLFF
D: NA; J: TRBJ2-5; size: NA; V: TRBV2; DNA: TGTGCCAGCACCCGAGGCGGGACCCGGGGGGAGACCCAGTACTTC; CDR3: CASTRGGTRGETQYF
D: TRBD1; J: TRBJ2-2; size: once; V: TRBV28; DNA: TGTGCCAGCAGGAAACAGGGGGGCACCGGGGAGCTGTTTTTT; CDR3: CASRKQGGTGELFF
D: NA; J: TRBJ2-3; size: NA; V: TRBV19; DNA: TGTGCCAGTATTGGTGGGGCGGTGACAGATACGCAGTATTTT; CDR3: CASIGGAVTDTQYF
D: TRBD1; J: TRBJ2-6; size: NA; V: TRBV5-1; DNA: TGCGCCAGCAGCCCAGGGGGAAGTGGGGCCAACGTCCTGACTTTC; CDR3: CASSPGGSGANVLTF
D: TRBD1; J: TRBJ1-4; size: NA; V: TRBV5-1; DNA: TGCGCCAGCAGCTGGACGACAGGGGAGGGCGAAAAACTGTTTTTT; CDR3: CASSWTTGEGEKLFF
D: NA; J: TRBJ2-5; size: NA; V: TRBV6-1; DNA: TGTGCCAGCAGTGAAACAAGGACCCAGTACTTC; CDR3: CASSETRTQYF
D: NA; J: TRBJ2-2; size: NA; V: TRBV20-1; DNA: TGCAGTGCTAGTAACTCGGGGAACACCGGGGAGCTGTTTTTT; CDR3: CSASNSGNTGELFF